Here is one T cell receptor (beta chain) with its context. Data came from immunoSEQ multiplex PCR; TCRdb stores just in-frame clones and leaves some out. This sample has about 120,000 clones; over 60% occur once, and the top ten carry under 2.5%. These data belong to a study of blood T cell repertoires in COVID-19. Looking at the study overall: From T cells, B-cell-depleted T cells, or PBMCs came the material, which was cDNA or gDNA.

The CDR3 covers 14 residues. The germline CDR1 and CDR2 sequences are KGHSH and LQKENI. V lost 6 bases and J lost 7, with 16 bases in between. The sample taken for sequencing was peripheral blood. The receptor comes from a woman aged 65 to 85 with acute or convalescent COVID-19. The J gene is TRBJ2-4, the V gene TRBV18; perhaps TRBD1 as D (7 bases). CDR3 nucleotide sequence: TGTGCCAGCTCCCAGGGGGGATTGAGGAACATTCAGTACTTC. Its translation is CASSQGGLRNIQYF. Looking up the rest from reference TRBV18 and TRBJ2-4 gives the full variable domain: NAGVMQNPRHLVRRRGQEARLRCSPMKGHSHVYWYRQLPEEGLKFMVYLQKENIIDESGMPKERFSAEFPKEGPSILRIQQVVRGDSAAYFCASSQGGLRNIQYFGAGTRLSVL.